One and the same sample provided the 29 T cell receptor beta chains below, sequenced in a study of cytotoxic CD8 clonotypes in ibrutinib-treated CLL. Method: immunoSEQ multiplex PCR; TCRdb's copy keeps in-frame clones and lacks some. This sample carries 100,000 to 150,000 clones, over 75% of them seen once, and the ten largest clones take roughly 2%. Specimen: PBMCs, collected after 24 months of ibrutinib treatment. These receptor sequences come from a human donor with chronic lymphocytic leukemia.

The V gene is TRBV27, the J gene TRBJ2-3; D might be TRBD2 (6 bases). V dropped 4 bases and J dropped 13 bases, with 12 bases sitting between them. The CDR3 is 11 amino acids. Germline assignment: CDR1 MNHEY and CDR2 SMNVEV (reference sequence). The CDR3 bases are TGTGCCAGCAGTTGGGACTCCTGGGAGTATTTT. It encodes CASSWDSWEYF.

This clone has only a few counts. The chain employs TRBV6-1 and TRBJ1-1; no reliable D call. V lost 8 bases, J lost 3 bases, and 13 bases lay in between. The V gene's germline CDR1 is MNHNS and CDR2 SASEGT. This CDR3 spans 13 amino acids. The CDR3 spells CASVEVRYTEAFF. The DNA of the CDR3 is TGTGCCAGCGTCGAGGTCAGGTACACTGAAGCTTTCTTT.

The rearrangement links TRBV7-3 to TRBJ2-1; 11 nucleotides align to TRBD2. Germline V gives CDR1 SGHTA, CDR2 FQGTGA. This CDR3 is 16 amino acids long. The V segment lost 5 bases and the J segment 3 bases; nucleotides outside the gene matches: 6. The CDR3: CASSKPGLADYNEQFF. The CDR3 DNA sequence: TGTGCCAGCAGCAAGCCGGGACTAGCGGACTACAATGAGCAGTTCTTC. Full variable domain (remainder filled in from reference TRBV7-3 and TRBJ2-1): GAGVSQTPSNKVTEKGKYVELRCDPISGHTALYWYRQSLGQGPEFLIYFQGTGAADDSGLPNDRFFAVRPEGSVSTLKIQRTERGDSAVYLCASSKPGLADYNEQFFGPGTRLTVL.

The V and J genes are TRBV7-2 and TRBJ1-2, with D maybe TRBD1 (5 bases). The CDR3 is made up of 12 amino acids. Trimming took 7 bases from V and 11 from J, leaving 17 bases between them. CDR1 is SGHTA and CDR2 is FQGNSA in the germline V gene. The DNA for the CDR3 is TGTGCCAGCACCTTTCTCGAGGGGTGGTACACCTTC. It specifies CASTFLEGWYTF.

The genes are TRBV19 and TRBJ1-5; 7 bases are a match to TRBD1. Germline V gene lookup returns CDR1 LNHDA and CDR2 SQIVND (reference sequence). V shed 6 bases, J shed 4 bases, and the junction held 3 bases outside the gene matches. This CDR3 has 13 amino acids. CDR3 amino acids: CASRTGTNQPQHF. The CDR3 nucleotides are TGTGCCAGTAGGACAGGGACGAATCAGCCCCAGCATTTT.

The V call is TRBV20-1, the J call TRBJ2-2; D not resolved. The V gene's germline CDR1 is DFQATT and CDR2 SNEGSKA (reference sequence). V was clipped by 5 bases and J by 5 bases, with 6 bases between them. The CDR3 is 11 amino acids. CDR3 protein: CSAYQTGELFF. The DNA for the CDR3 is TGCAGTGCTTATCAGACCGGGGAGCTGTTTTTT.

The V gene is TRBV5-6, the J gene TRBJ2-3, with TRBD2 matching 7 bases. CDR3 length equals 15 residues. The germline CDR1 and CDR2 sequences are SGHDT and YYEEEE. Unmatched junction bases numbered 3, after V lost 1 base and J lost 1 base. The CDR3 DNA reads TGTGCCAGCAGCTTGATGGCGGGAGGCACAGATACGCAGTATTTT. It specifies CASSLMAGGTDTQYF. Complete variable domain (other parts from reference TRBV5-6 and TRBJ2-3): DAGVTQSPTHLIKTRGQQVTLRCSPKSGHDTVSWYQQALGQGPQFIFQYYEEEERQRGNFPDRFSGHQFPNYSSELNVNALLLGDSALYLCASSLMAGGTDTQYFGPGTRLTVL.

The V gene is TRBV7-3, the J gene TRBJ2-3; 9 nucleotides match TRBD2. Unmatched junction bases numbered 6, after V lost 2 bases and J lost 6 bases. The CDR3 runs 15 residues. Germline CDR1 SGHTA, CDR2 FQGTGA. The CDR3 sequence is CASSLGGLAGDTQYF. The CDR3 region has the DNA TGTGCCAGCAGCTTAGGGGGACTAGCTGGTGATACGCAGTATTTT.

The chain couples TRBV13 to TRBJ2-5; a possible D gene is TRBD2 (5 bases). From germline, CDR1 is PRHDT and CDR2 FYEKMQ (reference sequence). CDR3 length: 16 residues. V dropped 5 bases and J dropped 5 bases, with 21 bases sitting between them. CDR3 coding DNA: TGTGCCAGCAGCCTCTGGGCGGGTCCTCGCGGGGAGACCCAGTACTTC. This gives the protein CASSLWAGPRGETQYF.

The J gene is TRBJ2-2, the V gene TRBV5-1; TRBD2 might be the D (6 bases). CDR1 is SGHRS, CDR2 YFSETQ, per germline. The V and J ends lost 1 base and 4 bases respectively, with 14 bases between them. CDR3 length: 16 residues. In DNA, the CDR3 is TGCGCCAGCAGCTTGCGGGAGTTGAGGAGCACCGGGGAGCTGTTTTTT. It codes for CASSLRELRSTGELFF.

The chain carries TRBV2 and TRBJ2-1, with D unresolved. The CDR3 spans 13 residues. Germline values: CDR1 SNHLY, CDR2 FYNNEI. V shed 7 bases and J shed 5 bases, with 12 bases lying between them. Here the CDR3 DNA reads TGTGCCAGCACCCTAGGTTCTAACAATGAGCAGTTCTTC. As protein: CASTLGSNNEQFF.

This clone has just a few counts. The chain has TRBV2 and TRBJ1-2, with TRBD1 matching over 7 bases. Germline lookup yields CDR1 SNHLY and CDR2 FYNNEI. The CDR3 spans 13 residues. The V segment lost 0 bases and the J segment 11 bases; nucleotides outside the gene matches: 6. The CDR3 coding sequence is TGTGCCAGCAGTGAAGCGGGACAGATCAAGTACACCTTC. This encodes CASSEAGQIKYTF.

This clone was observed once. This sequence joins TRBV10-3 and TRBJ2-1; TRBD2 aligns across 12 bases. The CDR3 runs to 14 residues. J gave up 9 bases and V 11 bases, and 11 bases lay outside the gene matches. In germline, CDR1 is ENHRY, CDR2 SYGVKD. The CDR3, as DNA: TGTGCCGTCGCTGGGACTAGCGGGTTGGGTGAGCAGTTCTTC. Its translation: CAVAGTSGLGEQFF.

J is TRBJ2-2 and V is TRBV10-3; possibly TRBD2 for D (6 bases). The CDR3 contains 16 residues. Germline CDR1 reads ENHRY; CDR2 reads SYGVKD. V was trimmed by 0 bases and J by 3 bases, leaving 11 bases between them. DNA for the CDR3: TGTGCCATCAGTGAGTCGTCGGAGGGCCACACCGGGGAGCTGTTTTTT. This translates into CAISESSEGHTGELFF.

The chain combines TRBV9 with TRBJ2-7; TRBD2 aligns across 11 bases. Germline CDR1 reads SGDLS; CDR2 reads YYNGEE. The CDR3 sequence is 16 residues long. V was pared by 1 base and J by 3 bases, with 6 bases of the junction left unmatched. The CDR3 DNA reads TGTGCCAGCAGCGTATATAGTAGCGGGAGGGTCTACGAGCAGTACTTC. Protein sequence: CASSVYSSGRVYEQYF. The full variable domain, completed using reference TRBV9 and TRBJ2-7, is DSGVTQTPKHLITATGQRVTLRCSPRSGDLSVYWYQQSLDQGLQFLIQYYNGEERAKGNILERFSAQQFPDLHSELNLSSLELGDSALYFCASSVYSSGRVYEQYFGPGTRLTVT.

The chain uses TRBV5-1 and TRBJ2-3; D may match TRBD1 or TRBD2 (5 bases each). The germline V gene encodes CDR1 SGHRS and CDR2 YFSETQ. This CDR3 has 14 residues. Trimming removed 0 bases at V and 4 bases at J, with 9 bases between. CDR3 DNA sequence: TGCGCCAGCAGCTTGGTGGGGACGGCAGATACGCAGTATTTT. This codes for CASSLVGTADTQYF.

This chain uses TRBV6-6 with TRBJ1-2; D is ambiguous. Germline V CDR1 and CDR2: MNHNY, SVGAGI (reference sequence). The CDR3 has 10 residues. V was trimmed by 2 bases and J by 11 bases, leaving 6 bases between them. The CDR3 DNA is TGTGCCAGCAGTTACAAGGAATACACCTTC. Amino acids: CASSYKEYTF.

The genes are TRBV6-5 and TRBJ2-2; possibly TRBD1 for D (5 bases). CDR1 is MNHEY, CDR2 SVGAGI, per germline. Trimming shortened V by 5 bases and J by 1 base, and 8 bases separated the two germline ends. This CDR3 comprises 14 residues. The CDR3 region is CASSHGQNTGELFF. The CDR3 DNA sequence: TGTGCCAGCAGTCACGGACAGAACACCGGGGAGCTGTTTTTT.

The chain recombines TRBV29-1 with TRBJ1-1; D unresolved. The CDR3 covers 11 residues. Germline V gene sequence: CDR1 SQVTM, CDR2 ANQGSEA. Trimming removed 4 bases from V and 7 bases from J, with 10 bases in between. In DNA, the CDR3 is TGCAGCGTTGTTATGGCGATTGAAGCTTTCTTT. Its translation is CSVVMAIEAFF.

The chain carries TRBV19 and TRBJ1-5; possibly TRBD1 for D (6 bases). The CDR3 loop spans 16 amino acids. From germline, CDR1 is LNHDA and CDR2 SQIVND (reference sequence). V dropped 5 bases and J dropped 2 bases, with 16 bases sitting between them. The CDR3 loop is CASSAPRGAGNQPQHF. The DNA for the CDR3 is TGTGCCAGTAGTGCGCCCCGGGGGGCAGGCAATCAGCCCCAGCATTTT.

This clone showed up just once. The CDR3 sequence: CASSQRQAGANVLTF. In nucleotides, the CDR3 is TGTGCCAGCTCACAGAGACAGGCTGGGGCCAACGTCCTGACTTTC. This chain connects TRBV18 to TRBJ2-6; the D gene is possibly TRBD1 (6 bases). The germline gives CDR1 KGHSH, CDR2 LQKENI. V lost 4 bases and J 2 bases, leaving 9 bases between the germline ends. The CDR3 consists of 15 residues.

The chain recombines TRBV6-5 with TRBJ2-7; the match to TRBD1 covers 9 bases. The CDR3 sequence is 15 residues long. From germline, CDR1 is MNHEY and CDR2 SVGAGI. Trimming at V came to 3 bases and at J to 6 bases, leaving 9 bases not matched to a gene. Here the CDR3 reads CASSYLTGGRGEQYF. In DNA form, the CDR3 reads TGTGCCAGCAGTTATCTGACAGGGGGGCGCGGCGAGCAGTACTTC.

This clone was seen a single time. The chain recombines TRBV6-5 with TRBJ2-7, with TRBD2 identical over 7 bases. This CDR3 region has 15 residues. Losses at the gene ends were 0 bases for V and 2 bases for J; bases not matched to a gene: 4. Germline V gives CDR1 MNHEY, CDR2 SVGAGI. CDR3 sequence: CASSYSGTTPYEQYF. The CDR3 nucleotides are TGTGCCAGCAGTTACTCAGGGACTACCCCCTACGAGCAGTACTTC.

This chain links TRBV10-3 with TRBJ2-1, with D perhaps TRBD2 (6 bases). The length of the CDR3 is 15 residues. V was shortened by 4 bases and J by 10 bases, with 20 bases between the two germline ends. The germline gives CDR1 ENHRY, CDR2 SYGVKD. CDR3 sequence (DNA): TGTGCCATCAGTGGTACGGGACTCTCCCTGGGGGAGCAGTTCTTC. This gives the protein CAISGTGLSLGEQFF.

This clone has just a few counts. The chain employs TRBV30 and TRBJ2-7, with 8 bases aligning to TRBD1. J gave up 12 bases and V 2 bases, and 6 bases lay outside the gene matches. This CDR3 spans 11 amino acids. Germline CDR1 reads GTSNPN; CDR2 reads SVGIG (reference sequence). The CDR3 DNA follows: TGTGCCTGGAGTCCGGACAGGGTACCGTACTTC. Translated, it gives CAWSPDRVPYF.

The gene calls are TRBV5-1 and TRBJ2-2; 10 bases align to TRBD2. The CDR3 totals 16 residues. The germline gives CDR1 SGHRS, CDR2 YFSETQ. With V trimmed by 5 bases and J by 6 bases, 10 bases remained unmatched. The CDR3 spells CASSPAASGSSGELFF. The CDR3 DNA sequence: TGCGCCAGCAGTCCGGCGGCTAGCGGGAGCTCCGGGGAGCTGTTTTTT.

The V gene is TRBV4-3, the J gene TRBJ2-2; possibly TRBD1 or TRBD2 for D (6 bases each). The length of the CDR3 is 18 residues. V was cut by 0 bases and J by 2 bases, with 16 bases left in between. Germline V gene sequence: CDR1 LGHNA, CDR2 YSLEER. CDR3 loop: CASSQDLGGLGNTGELFF. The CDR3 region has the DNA TGCGCCAGCAGCCAAGATCTAGGGGGACTGGGAAACACCGGGGAGCTGTTTTTT.

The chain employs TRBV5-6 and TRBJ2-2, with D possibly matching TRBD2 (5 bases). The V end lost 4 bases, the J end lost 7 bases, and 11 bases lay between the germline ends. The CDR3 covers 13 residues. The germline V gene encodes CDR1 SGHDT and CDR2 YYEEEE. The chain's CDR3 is CASSRDPIGELFF. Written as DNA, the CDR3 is TGTGCCAGCAGCCGGGATCCGATCGGGGAGCTGTTTTTT. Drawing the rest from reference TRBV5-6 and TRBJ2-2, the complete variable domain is DAGVTQSPTHLIKTRGQQVTLRCSPKSGHDTVSWYQQALGQGPQFIFQYYEEEERQRGNFPDRFSGHQFPNYSSELNVNALLLGDSALYLCASSRDPIGELFFGEGSRLTVL.

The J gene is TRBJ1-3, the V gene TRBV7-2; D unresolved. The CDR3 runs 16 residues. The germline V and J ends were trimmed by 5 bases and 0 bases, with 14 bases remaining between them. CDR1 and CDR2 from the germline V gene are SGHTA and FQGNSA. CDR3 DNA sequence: TGTGCCAGCAGCCCTCGGGGAGGGTTCTCTGGAAACACCATATATTTT. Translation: CASSPRGGFSGNTIYF.